Each of the 27 T cell receptor beta chains below was sequenced from the same sample in a study of T-cell memory formation after mild COVID-19. TCRdb fed the 5' RACE reads into MiXCR, producing one record per CDR3 protein. The table lists 150,000 or so distinct CDR3 sequences, 20% to 25% of them singletons. Sequencing used PBMCs or a T cell subset sorted from them (not recorded which). These receptors all come from an adult woman who had mild COVID-19 (a few samples of this study predate the infection). Cell type and time point are not known.

The chain employs TRBV13 and TRBJ2-5; D gene unclear. The germline V gene encodes CDR1 PRHDT and CDR2 FYEKMQ (reference sequence). V shed 1 base and J shed 3 bases, with 12 bases lying between them. The CDR3 runs to 15 residues. For the CDR3, the DNA is TGTGCCAGCAGCTTAGTGGGCAGTCCGAAAGAGACCCAGTACTTC. Translation: CASSLVGSPKETQYF.

The chain is built from TRBV24-1 and TRBJ1-1; TRBD1 matches 9 bases. Germline V gene data show CDR1 as KGHDR and CDR2 as SFDVKD. V shed 7 bases and J 0 bases; nucleotides not matched to a gene: 5. This CDR3 has 15 amino acids. The CDR3 DNA follows: TGTGCCACCAGCGATGGACAGGGGATGAACACTGAAGCTTTCTTT. Its translation is CATSDGQGMNTEAFF.

This chain joins TRBV6-2 or TRBV6-3 and TRBJ2-4; D tentatively reads TRBD1 or TRBD2 (6 bases each). The germline V and J ends were trimmed by 6 bases and 1 base, with 19 bases remaining between them. The CDR3 contains 17 residues. Germline values: CDR1 MNHEY, CDR2 SVGEGT. The CDR3 bases are TGTGCCAGCAGACCCCCGGGGGCACTATGGGCCAAAAACATTCAGTACTTC. Translated, it gives CASRPPGALWAKNIQYF.

The V and J genes are TRBV29-1 and TRBJ2-1, with D uncertain. Per germline, CDR1 SQVTM and CDR2 ANQGSEA. This CDR3 region has 11 residues. V lost 2 bases, J lost 4 bases, and 3 bases lay in between. The CDR3 loop reads CSVEPYNEQFF. For the CDR3, the DNA is TGCAGCGTTGAACCATACAATGAGCAGTTCTTC.

The chain couples TRBV25-1 to TRBJ2-1, with D maybe TRBD2 (6 bases). The V and J ends lost 4 bases and 9 bases respectively, with 22 bases between them. Germline V gene sequence: CDR1 MGHDK, CDR2 SYGVNS. The CDR3 is made up of 16 amino acids. The CDR3 DNA is TGTGCCAGCAGTGTTCCGGGCTGGCGGGGACGAAGTGAGCAGTTCTTC. Protein sequence: CASSVPGWRGRSEQFF.

This clonotype has just a few counts. The V call is TRBV12-3 or TRBV12-4, the J call TRBJ2-7; maybe TRBD2 (6 bases). V dropped 4 bases and J dropped 3 bases, with 19 bases sitting between them. The CDR3 runs to 16 residues. CDR3 DNA sequence: TGTGCCAGCAGTTCCTCAAGGGTGGGACTCAGCTACGAGCAGTACTTC. This encodes CASSSSRVGLSYEQYF.

The chain joins TRBV7-3 to TRBJ2-1, with TRBD1 identical over 9 bases. The CDR3 runs 14 residues. Germline CDR1 reads SGHTA; CDR2 reads FQGTGA. J gave up 8 bases and V 3 bases, and 5 bases lay outside the gene matches. This chain's CDR3 is CASSFFTGGYEQFF. The CDR3 nucleotides read TGTGCCAGCAGCTTCTTCACAGGGGGCTATGAGCAGTTCTTC.

The rearrangement joins TRBV15 to TRBJ1-5; TRBD1 is a possible D gene (5 bases). CDR1 and CDR2 from the germline V gene are LNHNV and YYDKDF (reference sequence). This CDR3 is built from 14 residues. V was trimmed by 3 bases and J by 4 bases, leaving 10 bases between them. The CDR3 spells CATSRQGSNQPQHF. The CDR3 coding sequence is TGTGCCACCAGCAGGCAGGGATCAAATCAGCCCCAGCATTTT.

This chain joins TRBV6-5 and TRBJ2-1; 8 bases are a match to TRBD2. Trimming cost V 0 bases and J 2 bases; bases outside gene matches: 3. Germline V gene sequence: CDR1 MNHEY, CDR2 SVGAGI. The CDR3 sequence is 16 residues long. DNA for the CDR3: TGTGCCAGCAGTTACTCTTCAGCGGGAGCCTACAATGAGCAGTTCTTC. Translation: CASSYSSAGAYNEQFF.

This clonotype was detected many times. The CDR3 loop reads CATSDLTSGGVQEQFF. CDR3 sequence (DNA): TGTGCCACCAGTGATTTGACTAGCGGGGGGGTTCAGGAGCAGTTCTTC. The chain employs TRBV24-1 and TRBJ2-1; TRBD2 matches at 13 bases. Germline-derived CDR1 and CDR2 are KGHDR and SFDVKD. The junction had 5 bases not matched to a gene; V was cut back by 0 bases and J by 10 bases. CDR3 length: 16 amino acids.

This clonotype showed up many times. The chain is built from TRBV4-2 and TRBJ2-7; 8 nucleotides match TRBD2. Per the germline V gene, CDR1 is LGHNA and CDR2 is YNFKEQ. The V and J ends lost 1 base and 1 base, in that order; junction bases with no gene match: 3. The CDR3 is 15 residues long. CDR3 DNA: TGTGCCAGCAGCCAAGGATTAGCGGGATCCTACGAGCAGTACTTC. The encoded protein is CASSQGLAGSYEQYF.

In this sample, this clonotype turned up a few times. In DNA, the CDR3 is TGTGCCTCGAGGGGAGATACGCAGTATTTT. This gives the protein CASRGDTQYF. The chain couples TRBV12-3 or TRBV12-4 to TRBJ2-3; the D gene could be TRBD1 or TRBD2 (5 bases each). The CDR3 sequence is 10 residues long. Trimming removed 11 bases from V and 5 bases from J, with 8 bases in between.

This clonotype was recorded a few times. The chain uses TRBV7-6 and TRBJ2-5; TRBD2 agrees at 7 bases. The germline gives CDR1 SGHVS, CDR2 FNYEAQ. V shed 2 bases and J 1 base; nucleotides not matched to a gene: 13. This CDR3 comprises 18 residues. The CDR3 loop is CASSLFQRGSPLQETQYF. The CDR3 bases are TGTGCCAGCAGCTTATTCCAGCGGGGCTCCCCCCTCCAAGAGACCCAGTACTTC. The full variable domain, in which reference TRBV7-6 and TRBJ2-5 provide the parts outside the CDR3, is GAGVSQSPRYKVTKRGQDVALRCDPISGHVSLYWYRQALGQGPEFLTYFNYEAQQDKSGLPNDRFSAERPEGSISTLTIQRTEQRDSAMYRCASSLFQRGSPLQETQYFGPGTRLLVL.

This clonotype has at least ten counts. The chain links TRBV4-3 to TRBJ2-7; TRBD2 agrees at 11 bases. Germline values: CDR1 LGHNA, CDR2 YSLEER. CDR3 length: 15 amino acids. V trimming: 4 bases; J trimming: 2 bases; junction bases outside the gene matches: 4. CDR3 sequence: CASSPLAGGTYEQYF. In DNA form, the CDR3 reads TGCGCCAGCAGCCCTCTAGCGGGAGGAACCTACGAGCAGTACTTC.

There are a few counts of this clonotype. The chain uses TRBV11-2 and TRBJ2-7, with 7 nucleotides matching TRBD2. Germline lookup yields CDR1 SGHAT and CDR2 FQNNGV. The V gene end was trimmed by 5 bases and the J gene end by 2 bases; junction bases not matched to a gene: 3. The CDR3 runs 13 residues. In DNA, the CDR3 is TGTGCCAGCAGCCCCGGGACTACCTACGAGCAGTACTTC. This gives the protein CASSPGTTYEQYF.

This clonotype was counted once. This chain joins TRBV20-1 and TRBJ1-4, with a weak D call TRBD1 (5 bases). The CDR3 runs 15 residues. The germline V and J ends were trimmed by 4 bases and 5 bases, with 17 bases remaining between them. Germline V lookup: CDR1 DFQATT, CDR2 SNEGSKA (reference sequence). The CDR3 spells CSAIALGGGNEKLFF. In DNA, the CDR3 is TGCAGTGCTATCGCCCTCGGGGGAGGGAATGAAAAACTGTTTTTT.

This clonotype showed up just a few times. J is TRBJ2-3 and V is TRBV5-5; TRBD2 matches 11 bases. The V and J ends lost 3 bases and 2 bases, in that order; junction bases with no gene match: 2. The germline V gene encodes CDR1 SGHKS and CDR2 YYEKEE (reference sequence). This CDR3 contains 15 residues. Written as DNA, the CDR3 is TGTGCCAGCAGCTCGGGACTAGCGGACACAGATACGCAGTATTTT. It yields the protein CASSSGLADTDTQYF.

This clonotype occurred a few times. This CDR3 is CASSMEGLRGRGELFF. CDR3 bases: TGTGCCAGTAGTATGGAGGGTTTGCGGGGGCGCGGGGAGCTGTTTTTT. The chain uses TRBV19 and TRBJ2-2; TRBD2 is a possible D gene (7 bases). There are 16 residues in the CDR3. Trimming pared 3 bases from V and 7 bases from J, leaving 18 bases between. Germline V CDR1 and CDR2: LNHDA, SQIVND (reference sequence).

This clonotype was found a few times. The rearrangement joins TRBV15 to TRBJ2-5; no reliable D call. Trimming took off 0 bases at V and 2 bases at J, with 10 bases between the two ends. The CDR3 totals 15 residues. CDR1 is LNHNV and CDR2 is YYDKDF in the germline V gene (reference sequence). CDR3 loop: CATSRDRLTQETQYF. The CDR3 bases are TGTGCCACCAGCAGAGATCGGTTGACTCAAGAGACCCAGTACTTC.

The chain has TRBV5-5 and TRBJ1-3, with TRBD1 as a possible D gene (5 bases). The germline gives CDR1 SGHKS, CDR2 YYEKEE (reference sequence). The CDR3 sequence is 15 residues long. Trimming shortened V by 4 bases and J by 3 bases, and 14 bases separated the two germline ends. The CDR3 DNA sequence: TGTGCCAGCAGCCAGGAGGGGCAGTTTGGAAACACCATATATTTT. This codes for CASSQEGQFGNTIYF.

This clonotype has only one observation. The V call is TRBV27, the J call TRBJ1-5; D is unclear. The CDR3 runs 14 residues. CDR1 and CDR2 from the germline V gene are MNHEY and SMNVEV (reference sequence). V dropped 0 bases and J dropped 6 bases, with 9 bases sitting between them. The CDR3 DNA reads as TGTGCCAGCAGTTTATCCCCTAATGGTCAGCCCCAGCATTTT. Translating it yields CASSLSPNGQPQHF.

This clonotype appeared a few times. The rearrangement uses TRBV10-3 and TRBJ1-4, with D possibly TRBD1 on 5 matching bases. Germline CDR1 is ENHRY and CDR2 is SYGVKD. This CDR3 is 15 amino acids long. V gave up 6 bases and J gave up 6 bases, with 17 bases separating them. CDR3 DNA: TGTGCCATCAGCCGCCAAGGGCAGGGATATGAAAAACTGTTTTTT. Residues: CAISRQGQGYEKLFF.

This clonotype was seen a handful of times. The genes are TRBV7-8 and TRBJ2-3; 12 bases map to TRBD2. V dropped 0 bases and J dropped 0; count of bases not matched to a gene: 10. The CDR3 has 20 residues. Germline V gene data show CDR1 as SGHVS and CDR2 as FQNEAQ. For the CDR3, the DNA is TGTGCCAGCAGCTTAGCGGGGCTAGCGGGAGGGCCGGACAGCACAGATACGCAGTATTTT. The encoded protein is CASSLAGLAGGPDSTDTQYF.

This clonotype came up a few times. V gene TRBV7-9 combines with J gene TRBJ1-2; TRBD1 is a possible D gene (5 bases). CDR1 is SEHNR and CDR2 is FQNEAQ in the germline V gene (reference sequence). V was clipped by 5 bases and J by 2 bases, with 15 bases between them. This CDR3 comprises 15 residues. In nucleotides, the CDR3 is TGTGCCAGCAGCCTCGTGGGGGACTGGAACTATGGCTACACCTTC. Protein sequence: CASSLVGDWNYGYTF.

The chain links TRBV27 to TRBJ1-5; unclear D gene. This CDR3 is 15 amino acids long. The V end lost 3 bases, the J end lost 0 bases, and 9 bases lay between the germline ends. CDR1 is MNHEY and CDR2 is SMNVEV in the germline V gene (reference sequence). The CDR3 here is CASSFYGNSNQPQHF. The CDR3 DNA reads as TGTGCCAGCAGTTTTTACGGTAATAGCAATCAGCCCCAGCATTTT.

This clonotype was recorded a few times. The chain carries TRBV5-5 and TRBJ2-7; 8 nucleotides align to TRBD1. Per the germline V gene, CDR1 is SGHKS and CDR2 is YYEKEE (reference sequence). This CDR3 is built from 15 residues. V was clipped by 0 bases and J by 5 bases; unmatched bases: 7. DNA for the CDR3: TGTGCCAGCAGCTTGGATACAGGGGGTTCCCACGAGCAGTACTTC. Protein sequence: CASSLDTGGSHEQYF.

V usage is TRBV12-3 or TRBV12-4 and J usage is TRBJ2-3, with a possible D match to TRBD2 (5 bases). CDR3 length: 15 amino acids. Trimming took off 3 bases at V and 2 bases at J, with 12 bases between the two ends. DNA of the CDR3: TGTGCCAGCAGTTTTAGGTCGAGGGCCACAGATACGCAGTATTTT. It is translated as CASSFRSRATDTQYF.